Listed below are T cell receptor beta chains from one sample, sequenced in a study of T cell responses to AZD1222 COVID-19 vaccine. Profiling relied on immunoSEQ multiplex PCR, and the TCRdb table lists in-frame clones only, not all of them. This table has 110,000 to 150,000 clones, under 95% appearing once. The input for sequencing was peripheral blood, taken 28 days after the second AZD1222 dose. The receptor set was obtained from an adult who received the AZD1222 COVID-19 vaccine. CDR3s include the opening cysteine and the closing phenylalanine or tryptophan. Fields, in order: V gene, J gene, CDR3 protein.

TRBV7-3	TRBJ1-1	CASSLRGGTGDTEAFF
TRBV24-1	TRBJ2-1	CATSDAGAYNEQFF
TRBV6-5	TRBJ2-7	CASSANIGQGYEQYF
TRBV5-1	TRBJ1-1	CASSLGQHTEAFF
TRBV18	TRBJ2-7	CASSPGQGDSYEQYF
TRBV5-1	TRBJ1-3	CASSLAGTAGTIYF
TRBV7-2	TRBJ1-1	CASSFRGRKAFF
TRBV10-1	TRBJ1-6	CASSEEGLHF
TRBV11-2	TRBJ1-5	CASSLDVDSNQPQHF
TRBV9	TRBJ1-1	CASSPQGLNTEAFF
TRBV5-4	TRBJ2-2	CASSRMDSQNTGELFF
TRBV7-9	TRBJ2-1	CASSVPGQGSLNEQFF